These 14 T cell receptor beta chains share one sample of origin, sequenced in a study of T cells after yellow fever vaccination. Each CDR3 protein gets one entry after TCRdb re-called the 5' RACE reads with MiXCR. The sample has around 320,000 distinct CDR3 sequences; roughly a tenth are singletons. The specimen comprised CD4+ T cells sorted from PBMCs, sampled 45 days after the yellow fever booster vaccination. All receptors derive from a man in his late teens or twenties who received the YFV17D yellow fever vaccine.

This clonotype showed up just a few times. V gene TRBV6-5 combines with J gene TRBJ2-3, with D tentatively TRBD1 (5 bases). The ends were cut back, 5 bases at V and 7 bases at J, with 13 bases in the middle. The V gene's germline CDR1 is MNHEY and CDR2 SVGAGI. The CDR3 is 13 amino acids. The CDR3 protein is CASSQGSRYTQYF. The CDR3 bases are TGTGCCAGCAGTCAGGGTAGCAGATATACGCAGTATTTT.

V and J are TRBV7-8 and TRBJ2-7; D is unresolved. The CDR3 is 12 residues long. The germline gives CDR1 SGHVS, CDR2 FQNEAQ. V was cut by 4 bases and J by 13 bases, with 17 bases left in between. For the CDR3, the DNA is TGTGCCAGCAGCTCCGGATCGGACGGTCCCTACTTC. Protein: CASSSGSDGPYF.

Comments on this clonotype: Compared with germline, one end of the junction differs, possibly owing to a read error. The chain recombines TRBV7-7 with TRBJ1-4; 7 bases line up with TRBD1. The CDR3 is 14 residues long. Germline V gene lookup returns CDR1 SSHAT and CDR2 FNYEAQ (reference sequence). The CDR3 DNA reads TGTGCTAGCAGCTTAGGGGACAGAGGAGAAAAACTGTTTTTT. Protein product: CASSLGDRGEKLFF.

The chain is built from TRBV28 and TRBJ2-7, with D perhaps TRBD2 (7 bases). Trimming removed 4 bases at V and 2 bases at J, with 18 bases between. This CDR3 region has 16 residues. Germline loops: CDR1 MDHEN, CDR2 SYDVKM. The CDR3 nucleotides read TGTGCCAGCAGTTCAGCGGGGCGGGGGCCCACCTACGAGCAGTACGTC. Amino acid sequence: CASSSAGRGPTYEQYV.

The chain recombines TRBV28 with TRBJ2-7; the D is unclear. Germline V CDR1 and CDR2: MDHEN, SYDVKM. Deletions cut 2 bases from V and 7 bases from J, with 9 bases between. The CDR3 is 12 residues long. DNA of the CDR3: TGTGCCAGCAGTTTACGAGTGGGAGAGCAGTACGTC. Protein: CASSLRVGEQYV.

This clonotype was seen only a few times. The J gene is TRBJ2-5, the V gene TRBV4-1; D call uncertain. CDR3 length: 14 residues. Germline V gene data show CDR1 as MGHRA and CDR2 as YSYEKL. V was pared by 0 bases and J by 2 bases, with 7 bases between. CDR3 in DNA: TGCGCCAGCAGCCAAGAAGGTAGACAAGAGACCCAGTACTTC. Encoded protein: CASSQEGRQETQYF.

The V call is TRBV29-1, the J call TRBJ2-7; D ambiguous. V lost 7 bases and J 2 bases, leaving 12 bases between the germline ends. The CDR3 covers 12 residues. CDR1 SQVTM and CDR2 ANQGSEA come from the germline V gene. CDR3 in DNA: TGCAGCGGGTCCGACACGGCCTACGAGCAGTACTTC. Translating gives CSGSDTAYEQYF.

V is TRBV4-2 and J is TRBJ2-1, with D perhaps TRBD1 or TRBD2 (5 bases each). This CDR3 has 15 amino acids. Germline V lookup: CDR1 LGHNA, CDR2 YNFKEQ. V was cut by 5 bases and J by 6 bases, with 17 bases left in between. The CDR3: CASSTRDPPTNEQFF. As DNA, the CDR3 is TGTGCCAGCAGCACACGGGACCCCCCCACCAATGAGCAGTTCTTC.

This clonotype was seen a few times. CDR3 region: CASSLLSGDTGELFF. In nucleotides, the CDR3 is TGTGCCAGCAGCTTACTATCGGGAGACACCGGGGAGCTGTTTTTT. The chain has TRBV5-6 and TRBJ2-2; the D gene is possibly TRBD2 (6 bases). CDR1 is SGHDT, CDR2 YYEEEE, per germline. The CDR3 has 15 amino acids. V was cut by 2 bases and J by 3 bases, with 11 bases left in between.

This clonotype has ten or more counts. V usage is TRBV6-5 and J usage is TRBJ1-1; possibly TRBD1 for D (5 bases). Trimming shortened V by 4 bases and J by 5 bases, and 20 bases separated the two germline ends. There are 16 residues in the CDR3. Germline lookup yields CDR1 MNHEY and CDR2 SVGAGI. CDR3 coding DNA: TGTGCCAGCAGTTTTGGGGCGGTTATCGGGGTGACTGAAGCTTTCTTT. Translating it yields CASSFGAVIGVTEAFF.

The chain employs TRBV9 and TRBJ2-5; D remains ambiguous. The CDR3 consists of 14 residues. V was clipped by 2 bases and J by 0 bases, with 8 bases between them. Germline CDR1 reads SGDLS; CDR2 reads YYNGEE. The CDR3 here is CASSVWPYQETQYF. DNA for the CDR3: TGTGCCAGCAGCGTTTGGCCGTACCAAGAGACCCAGTACTTC.

This clonotype was seen a few times. The genes are TRBV18 and TRBJ2-1; D gene uncertain. Deletions cut 5 bases from V and 0 bases from J, with 5 bases between. CDR3 size: 13 residues. The V gene's germline CDR1 is KGHSH and CDR2 LQKENI. DNA for the CDR3: TGTGCCAGCTCAACATACTCCTACAATGAGCAGTTCTTC. Amino acids: CASSTYSYNEQFF.

This clonotype has a count of ten or more. The J gene is TRBJ2-4, the V gene TRBV12-3 or TRBV12-4; D may be TRBD1 (6 bases). This CDR3 has 11 residues. Trimming pared 5 bases from V and 11 bases from J, leaving 10 bases between. CDR3 coding DNA: TGTGCCAGCAGTCCCCGGACAGTTCAGTACTTC. Protein product: CASSPRTVQYF.

This chain joins TRBV7-2 and TRBJ1-2; 8 nucleotides align to TRBD1. The CDR3 totals 14 residues. The ends lost 5 bases at V and 8 bases at J; junction bases unmatched: 10. CDR1 is SGHTA and CDR2 is FQGNSA in the germline V gene. The CDR3 DNA follows: TGTGCCAGCAGCGGGGACAGGACTGTAAGGGGCTACACCTTC. The encoded protein is CASSGDRTVRGYTF.